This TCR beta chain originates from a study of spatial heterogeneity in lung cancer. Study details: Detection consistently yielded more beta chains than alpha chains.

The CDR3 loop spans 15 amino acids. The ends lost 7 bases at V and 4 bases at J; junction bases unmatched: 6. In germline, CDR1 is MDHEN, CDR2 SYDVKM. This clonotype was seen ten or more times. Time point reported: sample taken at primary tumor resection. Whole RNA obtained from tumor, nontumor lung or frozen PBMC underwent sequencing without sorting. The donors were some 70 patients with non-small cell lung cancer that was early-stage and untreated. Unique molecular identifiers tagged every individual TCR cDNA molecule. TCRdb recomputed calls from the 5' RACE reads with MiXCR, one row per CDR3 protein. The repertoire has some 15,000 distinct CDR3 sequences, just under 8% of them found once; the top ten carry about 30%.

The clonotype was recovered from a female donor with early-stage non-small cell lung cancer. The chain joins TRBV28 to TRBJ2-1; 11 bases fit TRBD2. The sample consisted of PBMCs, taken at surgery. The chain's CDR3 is CASTGGLAGYNEQFF. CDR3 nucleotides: TGTGCCAGCACAGGCGGACTAGCGGGTTACAATGAGCAGTTCTTC.